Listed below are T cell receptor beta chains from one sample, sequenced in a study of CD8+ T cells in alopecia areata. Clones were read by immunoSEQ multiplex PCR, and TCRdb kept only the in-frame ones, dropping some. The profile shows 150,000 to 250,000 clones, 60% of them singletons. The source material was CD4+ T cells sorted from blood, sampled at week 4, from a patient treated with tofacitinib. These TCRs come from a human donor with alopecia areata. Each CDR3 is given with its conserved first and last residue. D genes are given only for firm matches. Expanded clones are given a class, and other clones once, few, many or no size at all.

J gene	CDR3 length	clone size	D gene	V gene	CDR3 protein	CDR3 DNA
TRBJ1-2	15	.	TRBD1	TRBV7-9	CASSPGQGNLYGYTF	TGTGCCAGCAGCCCTGGACAGGGGAACCTCTATGGCTACACCTTC
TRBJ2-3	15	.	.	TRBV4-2	CASSQDPLRADTQYF	TGTGCCAGCAGCCAAGATCCCCTCCGTGCAGATACGCAGTATTTT
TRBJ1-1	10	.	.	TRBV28	CASMNTEAFF	TGTGCCAGCATGAACACTGAAGCTTTCTTT
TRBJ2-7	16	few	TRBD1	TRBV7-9	CASSLRGQGLSYEQYF	TGTGCCAGCAGCTTAAGGGGACAGGGGTTATCCTACGAGCAGTACTTC
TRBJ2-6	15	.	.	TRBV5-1	CASSLAGTGANVLTF	TGCGCCAGCAGCTTGGCGGGGACGGGGGCCAACGTCCTGACTTTC
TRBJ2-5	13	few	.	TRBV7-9	CASSLGRADKLYF	TGTGCCAGCAGCTTAGGGCGCGCGGACAAGTTGTACTTC
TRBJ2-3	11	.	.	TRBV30	CARGTPEVQYF	TGTGCCCGTGGGACTCCCGAGGTGCAGTATTTT
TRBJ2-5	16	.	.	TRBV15	CATSRGLGVEGETQYF	TGTGCCACCAGCAGAGGACTAGGCGTAGAGGGTGAGACCCAGTACTTC
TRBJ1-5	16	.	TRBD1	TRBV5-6	CASSNTGGVGNQPQHF	TGTGCCAGCAGCAATACAGGGGGCGTGGGCAATCAGCCCCAGCATTTT
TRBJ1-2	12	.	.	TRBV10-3	CAISDKRGGYTF	TGTGCCATCAGTGATAAAAGGGGTGGCTACACCTTC
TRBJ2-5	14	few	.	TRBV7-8	CASSPLEGMKTQYF	TGTGCCAGCAGCCCACTAGAGGGGATGAAGACCCAGTACTTC
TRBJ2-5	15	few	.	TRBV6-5	CASSYSFVTQETQYF	TGTGCCAGCAGTTACTCGTTCGTTACTCAAGAGACCCAGTACTTC
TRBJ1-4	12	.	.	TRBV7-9	CASSPAGEKLFF	TGTGCCAGCAGCCCCGCAGGTGAAAAACTGTTTTTT
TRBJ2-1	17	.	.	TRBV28	CASSRGRAIRSYNEQFF	TGTGCCAGCAGTCGGGGCCGGGCAATTCGCTCCTACAATGAGCAGTTCTTC
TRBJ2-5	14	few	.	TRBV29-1	CSGQQSGRQETQYF	TGCAGCGGCCAACAGAGCGGGCGCCAAGAGACCCAGTACTTC
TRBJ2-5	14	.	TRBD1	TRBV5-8	CASSIGQGQETQYF	TGTGCCAGCAGCATAGGACAGGGCCAAGAGACCCAGTACTTC
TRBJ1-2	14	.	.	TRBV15	CATSRDRGGYGYTF	TGTGCCACCAGCAGAGATCGGGGAGGCTATGGCTACACCTTC
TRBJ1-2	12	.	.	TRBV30	CAWKQTNYGYTF	TGTGCCTGGAAACAGACTAACTATGGCTACACCTTC
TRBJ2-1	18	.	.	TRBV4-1	CASSQGRQQVPSYNEQFF	TGCGCCAGCAGCCAAGGGAGACAACAGGTACCCTCCTACAATGAGCAGTTCTTC
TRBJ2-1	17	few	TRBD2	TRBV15	CATSRVGGGFSYNEQFF	TGTGCCACCAGCAGAGTTGGCGGGGGATTCTCCTACAATGAGCAGTTCTTC
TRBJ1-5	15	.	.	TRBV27	CASSLEGGPGQPQHF	TGTGCCAGCAGTTTAGAGGGCGGCCCGGGTCAGCCCCAGCATTTT
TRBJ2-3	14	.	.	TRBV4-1	CASSQGWATDTQYF	TGCGCCAGCAGCCAAGGTTGGGCCACAGATACGCAGTATTTT
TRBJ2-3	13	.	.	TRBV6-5	CASRGGNTDTQYF	TGTGCCAGCAGAGGGGGGAACACAGATACGCAGTATTTT
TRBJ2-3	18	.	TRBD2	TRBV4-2	CASSQDPPSGGARDTQYF	TGTGCCAGCAGCCAAGATCCGCCTAGCGGGGGGGCCAGAGATACGCAGTATTTT
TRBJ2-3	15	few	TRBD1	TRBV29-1	CSVRDRGQRGDTQYF	TGCAGCGTCCGGGACAGGGGCCAAAGGGGAGATACGCAGTATTTT
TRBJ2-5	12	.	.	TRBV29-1	CSVGGQPETQYF	TGCAGCGTTGGCGGACAACCAGAGACCCAGTACTTC
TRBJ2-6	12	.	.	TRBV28	CASSLAGAALTF	TGTGCCAGCAGTTTAGCCGGGGCTGCTTTGACTTTC
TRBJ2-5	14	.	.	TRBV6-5	CASRYQGNQETQYF	TGTGCCAGCAGGTACCAGGGGAACCAAGAGACCCAGTACTTC
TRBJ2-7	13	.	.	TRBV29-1	CSAGHRTTYEQYF	TGCAGCGCCGGACACCGCACCACCTACGAGCAGTACTTC
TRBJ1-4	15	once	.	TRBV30	CAWNDGRVLNEKLFF	TGTGCCTGGAATGATGGCAGAGTACTTAATGAAAAACTGTTTTTT
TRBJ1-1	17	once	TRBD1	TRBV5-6	CASSLERTGGGNTEAFF	TGTGCCAGCAGCTTGGAGCGGACAGGGGGCGGGAACACTGAAGCTTTCTTT
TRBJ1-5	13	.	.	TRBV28	CASSYSSNQPQHF	TGTGCCAGCAGTTACAGTAGCAATCAGCCCCAGCATTTT
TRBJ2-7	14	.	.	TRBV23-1	CASSQAGATYEQYF	TGCGCCAGCAGTCAAGCGGGGGCGACCTACGAGCAGTACTTC
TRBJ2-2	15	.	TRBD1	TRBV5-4	CASSLGQGLGGELFF	TGTGCCAGCAGCCTGGGACAGGGTTTGGGCGGGGAGCTGTTTTTT
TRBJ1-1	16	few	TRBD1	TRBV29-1	CSVAVTGSEMNTEAFF	TGCAGCGTTGCAGTGACAGGGAGTGAGATGAACACTGAAGCTTTCTTT
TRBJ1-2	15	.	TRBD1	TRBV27	CASSRGQGRIYGYTF	TGTGCCAGCAGTCGGGGACAGGGGAGGATCTATGGCTACACCTTC
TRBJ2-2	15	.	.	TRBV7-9	CASLGYSANTGELFF	TGTGCCAGCCTGGGGTATAGCGCGAACACCGGGGAGCTGTTTTTT
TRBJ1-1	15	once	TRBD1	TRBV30	CAWSPATGANTEAFF	TGTGCCTGGAGCCCAGCGACAGGGGCGAACACTGAAGCTTTCTTT
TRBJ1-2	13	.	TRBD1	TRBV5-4	CASRPPGQGFRTF	TGTGCCAGCAGACCGCCGGGACAGGGTTTTAGGACCTTC
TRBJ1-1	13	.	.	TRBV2	CASSESMALEAFF	TGTGCCAGCAGTGAAAGTATGGCACTTGAAGCTTTCTTT
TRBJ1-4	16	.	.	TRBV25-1	CASSEYNAGLGEKLFF	TGTGCCAGCAGTGAATATAATGCGGGACTGGGCGAAAAACTGTTTTTT
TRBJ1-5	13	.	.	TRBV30	CAWSPRGNQPQHF	TGTGCCTGGAGTCCTCGGGGTAATCAGCCCCAGCATTTT
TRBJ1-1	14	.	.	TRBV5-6	CASSRRQMNTEAFF	TGTGCCAGCAGTCGGAGACAGATGAACACTGAAGCTTTCTTT
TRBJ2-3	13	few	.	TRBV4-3	CASSQDQRDTQYF	TGCGCCAGCAGCCAAGATCAGAGGGATACGCAGTATTTT
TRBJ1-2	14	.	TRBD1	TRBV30	CAWSVKGQTYGYTF	TGTGCCTGGAGTGTAAAGGGACAGACCTATGGCTACACCTTC
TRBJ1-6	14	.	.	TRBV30	CAWTPESGESPLHF	TGTGCCTGGACCCCAGAGTCGGGGGAATCACCCCTCCACTTT
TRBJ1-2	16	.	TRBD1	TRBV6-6	CASSYRDRGRLHGYTF	TGTGCCAGCAGTTACAGGGACAGGGGGCGGCTTCATGGCTACACCTTC
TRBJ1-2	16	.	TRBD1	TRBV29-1	CSVDIRTGAENYGYTF	TGCAGCGTTGATATTCGGACAGGGGCAGAGAACTATGGCTACACCTTC
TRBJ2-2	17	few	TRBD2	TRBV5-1	CASSSTSGGANTGELFF	TGCGCCAGCAGCTCGACTAGCGGGGGCGCGAACACCGGGGAGCTGTTTTTT
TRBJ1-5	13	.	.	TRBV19	CASSMVREQPQHF	TGTGCCAGTAGTATGGTTCGAGAACAGCCCCAGCATTTT
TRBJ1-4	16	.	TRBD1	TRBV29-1	CSVAGRQGADSEKLFF	TGCAGCGTTGCGGGAAGACAGGGTGCGGATAGTGAAAAACTGTTTTTT
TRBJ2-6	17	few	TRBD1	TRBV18	CASSPGQGAAGANVLTF	TGTGCCAGCTCACCCGGACAGGGTGCTGCTGGGGCCAACGTCCTGACTTTC
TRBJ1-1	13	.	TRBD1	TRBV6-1	CASSVDRGLEAFF	TGTGCCAGCAGTGTGGACAGGGGGCTAGAGGCTTTCTTT
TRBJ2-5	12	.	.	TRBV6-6	CASSPREETQYF	TGTGCCAGCAGCCCGAGGGAAGAGACCCAGTACTTC